These T cell receptor beta chains were read from a single sample in a study of blood T cell repertoires in COVID-19. Assay: immunoSEQ multiplex PCR; the TCRdb copy retains only in-frame clones and omits some. Seen here are around 250,000 clones, approximately 89% observed once, and the top ten hold 10% to 13%. Sequencing was carried out using peripheral blood. These receptors originate from a woman in her seventies with COVID-19, enrolled during active disease. Both conserved end residues are part of each CDR3. A D gene is named only where the DNA matches it firmly. Only some rows state a clone size, as once, few, many or a class for expanded clones.

J gene,V gene,D gene,clone size,CDR3 DNA,CDR3 protein
TRBJ2-7,TRBV6-5,.,.,TGTGCCAGCAGTTACTCGAAAAGTCTAGTGGGCTACGAGCAGTACTTC,CASSYSKSLVGYEQYF
TRBJ2-3,TRBV4-1,TRBD2,.,TGCGCCAGCAGCCAACAGGGACTAACCCACACAGATACGCAGTATTTT,CASSQQGLTHTDTQYF
TRBJ2-1,TRBV5-4,.,.,TGTGCCAGCAGCGAACAGGGTAGGGATGAGCAGTTCTTC,CASSEQGRDEQFF
TRBJ2-7,TRBV30,.,.,TGTGCCTGGAGTGTACCTGTAGGGGGGGGCTCCTACGAGCAGTACTTC,CAWSVPVGGGSYEQYF
TRBJ1-1,TRBV11-3,.,once,TGTGCCAGCACCCGACAAACAGGGAACTCGGCTGAAGCTTTCTTT,CASTRQTGNSAEAFF
TRBJ2-7,TRBV27,TRBD1,.,TGTGCCAGCTCTGGACAGGGGGCCCTCCACGAGCAGTACTTC,CASSGQGALHEQYF
TRBJ2-7,TRBV7-2,.,.,TGTGCCAGCAGCCAACAGGCAGAGTCGTACGAGCAGTACTTC,CASSQQAESYEQYF
TRBJ1-3,TRBV27,.,.,TGTGCCAGGACAGGTTCCGGAAACACCATATATTTT,CARTGSGNTIYF
TRBJ2-3,TRBV11-3,TRBD2,once,TGTGCCAGCAGCTCGATGACTAGCGGGAGTATAACAGATACGCAGTATTTT,CASSSMTSGSITDTQYF
TRBJ1-1,TRBV27,.,once,TGTGCCAGCAGTTTATACGGAGGGTTGAACACTGAAGCTTTCTTT,CASSLYGGLNTEAFF
TRBJ2-7,TRBV27,TRBD2,.,TGTGCCAGCAGCCAATCAACGGGCGGGAGCCCCCGCGAGCAGTACTTC,CASSQSTGGSPREQYF
TRBJ1-1,TRBV11-3,.,few,TGTGCCAGCAGCTTTATGTCGGGTACTGAAGCTTTCTTT,CASSFMSGTEAFF
TRBJ2-1,TRBV19,TRBD2,.,TGTGCCAGTAGTCCGTATCTGAGCGGGAGGTTGTGGGAGCAGTTCTTC,CASSPYLSGRLWEQFF
TRBJ1-2,TRBV6-5,TRBD1,.,TGTGCCAGCAGTTCCAGGACAGGGGGGGGCTACACCTTC,CASSSRTGGGYTF
TRBJ1-5,TRBV5-6,TRBD1,.,TGTGCCAGCAGCTCTGGGGCGGGACAGGGCAATCAGCCCCAGCATTTT,CASSSGAGQGNQPQHF
TRBJ1-1,TRBV9,.,.,TGTGCCAGCAGCGTAGGAGCCCTCGGGGTTAAGGCTACTGAAGCTTTCTTT,CASSVGALGVKATEAFF
TRBJ1-6,TRBV5-1,TRBD1,.,TGCGCCAGCAGCCGATCAGGACAGGGGGCAAATAATTCACCCCTCCACTTT,CASSRSGQGANNSPLHF
TRBJ2-7,TRBV9,.,.,TGTGCCAGCAGCGTAGGAGACAGCCCCTGGGAGCAGTACTTC,CASSVGDSPWEQYF
TRBJ2-1,TRBV11-1,TRBD2,.,TGTGCCAGCAGCTTAGCGCTGACTAGCGGGAGAATTTACAATGAGCAGTTCTTC,CASSLALTSGRIYNEQFF
TRBJ2-3,TRBV29-1,TRBD2,.,TGCAGCGTTAGGGGGCAGCGGGAGGGCCACGGAGATACGCAGTATTTT,CSVRGQREGHGDTQYF
TRBJ1-3,TRBV30,.,.,TGTGCCTGGAGTGCGGTCGACACCATATATTTT,CAWSAVDTIYF
TRBJ1-1,TRBV7-9,.,.,TGTGCCAGCAGCTTAAGTGCGGGGTTGACGTGGGGCACTGAAGCTTTCTTT,CASSLSAGLTWGTEAFF
TRBJ1-1,TRBV5-4,TRBD1,.,TGTGCCAGCAGCGGAAACAGGGGCTGGAACACTGAAGCTTTCTTT,CASSGNRGWNTEAFF
TRBJ1-6,TRBV19,.,.,TGTGCCAGTAGTATTTGGGACAATAATTCACCCCTCCACTTT,CASSIWDNNSPLHF
TRBJ2-1,TRBV9,TRBD2,.,TGTGCCAGCAGCATCCAAGCGGGAGTCCCTAATGAGCAGTTCTTC,CASSIQAGVPNEQFF
TRBJ1-1,TRBV11-2,TRBD1,.,TGTGCCAGCAGCAGACAGGGGCGACGGTACACTGAAGCTTTCTTT,CASSRQGRRYTEAFF
TRBJ2-3,TRBV7-2,TRBD2,.,TGTGCCAGCAGCGCCAAGCGGGAGAGCACAGATACGCAGTATTTT,CASSAKRESTDTQYF
TRBJ1-2,TRBV27,.,.,TGTGCCAGCAGTCCCCAGCCCGGACAGCTCTATGGCTACACCTTC,CASSPQPGQLYGYTF
TRBJ1-1,TRBV19,.,.,TGTGCCAGTAGTATAGATCCCCGGAACACTGAAGCTTTCTTT,CASSIDPRNTEAFF
TRBJ1-5,TRBV28,.,.,TGTGCCAGCAGTTTTCGGGTGAATCAGCCCCAGCATTTT,CASSFRVNQPQHF
TRBJ1-1,TRBV5-1,.,.,TGCGCCAGCAGCTTGGGAGAGGAAGCTTTCTTT,CASSLGEEAFF
TRBJ2-7,TRBV4-1,TRBD1,.,TGCGCCAGCAGCCCCGACACAGGGGGAAGTTACGAGCAGTACTTC,CASSPDTGGSYEQYF
TRBJ2-2,TRBV25-1,.,.,TGTGCCAGCAGTGACCCACAGGGAACGAACACCGGGGAGCTGTTTTTT,CASSDPQGTNTGELFF
TRBJ1-3,TRBV5-1,.,once,TGCGCCAGCAGCTTGACAGGGCCTGGAAACACCATATATTTT,CASSLTGPGNTIYF
TRBJ1-2,TRBV27,.,.,TGTGCCAGCAGTTCTTACGGGACTAACTATGGCTACACCTTC,CASSSYGTNYGYTF
TRBJ1-4,TRBV18,.,.,TGTGCCAGCTCACCGCCCCGGGACAATAATAATGAAAAACTGTTTTTT,CASSPPRDNNNEKLFF
TRBJ1-5,TRBV28,.,.,TGTGCCAGCAGTTTATGGGGAGAACACCGTCAGCCCCAGCATTTT,CASSLWGEHRQPQHF
TRBJ1-3,TRBV18,.,.,TGTGCCAGCTCACCACCGAGTGCCGGGAACACCATATATTTT,CASSPPSAGNTIYF
TRBJ1-6,TRBV11-3,.,.,TGTGCCAGCAGCTTAGGGGCCCGTCATTCACCCCTCCACTTT,CASSLGARHSPLHF
TRBJ2-1,TRBV28,.,.,TGTGCCAGCACCACCAGCTCCTACAATGAGCAGTTCTTC,CASTTSSYNEQFF
TRBJ2-2,TRBV5-8,TRBD2,.,TGTGTTAGCAGCTTGGAGGGACTAGCGGGAGTCACCGGGGAGCTGTTTTTT,CVSSLEGLAGVTGELFF
TRBJ2-7,TRBV6-1,TRBD1,.,TGTGCCAGCAGTGCACTGCCGGGACAGGGTTCCTACGAGCAGTACTTC,CASSALPGQGSYEQYF
TRBJ1-4,TRBV24-1,.,.,TGTGCCACCAGTGGCGAGGGTGAAAAACTGTTTTTT,CATSGEGEKLFF
TRBJ2-2,TRBV5-5,.,.,TGTGCCAGCAGCTTATTTGTCGTCACAGCAAGCACCGGGGAGCTGTTTTTT,CASSLFVVTASTGELFF
TRBJ1-3,TRBV19,.,.,TGTGCCAGTAGTAATCGGGAGTCCAGGCAGCGCACCATATATTTT,CASSNRESRQRTIYF
TRBJ2-1,TRBV27,.,.,TGTGCCAGCACCTCAATGGAGGGTGGCAGGGATGAGCAGTTCTTC,CASTSMEGGRDEQFF
TRBJ2-1,TRBV18,.,.,TGTGCCAGCTCACCGGCTAGCCAAGGAAACTACAATGAGCAGTTCTTC,CASSPASQGNYNEQFF
TRBJ1-5,TRBV10-3,.,.,TGTGCCATCAGTGAGGCAAGGGGGGGGCAGCCCCAGCATTTT,CAISEARGGQPQHF
TRBJ2-7,TRBV28,.,.,TGTGCGACGATCGGGGGAGTGAAATACGAGCAGTACTTC,CATIGGVKYEQYF
TRBJ1-2,TRBV18,.,once,TGTGCCAGCTCACCCGACAGTAGCTATGGCTACACCTTC,CASSPDSSYGYTF
TRBJ1-1,TRBV18,.,.,TGTGCCAGCTCACCGGTTGATGGGACTTTGAACACTGAAGCTTTCTTT,CASSPVDGTLNTEAFF
TRBJ2-7,TRBV7-2,.,.,TGTGCCAGCAGCTTTTCGCAGTCCTACGAGCAGTACTTC,CASSFSQSYEQYF
TRBJ1-1,TRBV28,.,.,TGTGCCAGCAGACCAATGCGGACAGCGAACACTGAAGCTTTCTTT,CASRPMRTANTEAFF
TRBJ2-5,TRBV2,TRBD2,.,TGTGCCAGCAGTTGGGGACTAGCGGGAGGAAAAGAGACCCAGTACTTC,CASSWGLAGGKETQYF
TRBJ1-4,TRBV28,TRBD1,.,TGTGCCACCCGGGACAGCACTAATGAAAAACTGTTTTTT,CATRDSTNEKLFF
TRBJ2-7,TRBV7-9,TRBD2,.,TGTGCCAGCAGCTTAGCGGCTGCCTCCGTAGCGGGAGGAGCCTACGAGCAGTACTTC,CASSLAAASVAGGAYEQYF
TRBJ1-2,TRBV15,TRBD1,.,TGTGCCACCAGCAGAGATCGGGACAGGACAAGTAACTATGGCTACACCTTC,CATSRDRDRTSNYGYTF
TRBJ2-1,TRBV5-1,.,.,TGCGCCAGCAGCTTGGTCCTGTCTGAGCAGTTCTTC,CASSLVLSEQFF
TRBJ1-6,TRBV11-1,.,.,TGTGCCAGCAGCTTAGCGGGGGCCTTGTCACCCCTCCACTTT,CASSLAGALSPLHF
TRBJ1-4,TRBV5-4,.,.,TGTGCCAGCAGCTCATGGGCCGACCGTCCGAACGTACTGTTTTTT,CASSSWADRPNVLFF